This paragraph covers one T cell receptor (beta chain) sequence. Data came from immunoSEQ multiplex PCR; TCRdb stores just in-frame clones and leaves some out. The table has tens of thousands of clones, 80% to 90% seen once. The record originates from a study of OX40 agonist ivuxolimab in advanced cancers. Systemic immunosuppression or autoimmune disease history was grounds to exclude patients. This CDR3 is 15 amino acids long. Germline CDR1 MNHNY, CDR2 SVGAGI (reference sequence). Trimming took 6 bases from V and 7 from J, leaving 19 bases between them. The receptor was isolated from an adult with an advanced solid tumor such as melanoma, head and neck, liver or kidney cancer. This sequence joins TRBV6-6 and TRBJ2-1, with TRBD2 as a possible D gene (7 bases). The sample consisted of CD4+ or CD8+ T cells sorted from blood, taken in a trial of the OX40 agonist ivuxolimab. The CDR3: CASRPGGGARNEQFF. For the CDR3, the DNA is TGTGCCAGCAGGCCTGGGGGGGGCGCGAGAAATGAGCAGTTCTTC.